These 7 T cell receptor beta chains came from one sample sequenced in a study of cytomegalovirus exposure and HLA in healthy donors. Profiling relied on immunoSEQ multiplex PCR, and the TCRdb table lists in-frame clones only, not all of them. Of almost 200,000 clones listed, 81% were seen once; the top ten hold roughly 1.2%. The sample was PBMCs. These receptors were obtained from a woman in her thirties in good health and CMV-seronegative.

The chain recombines TRBV4-1 with TRBJ2-1, with D tentatively TRBD2 (5 bases). Per the germline V gene, CDR1 is MGHRA and CDR2 is YSYEKL. V was trimmed by 0 bases and J by 4 bases, leaving 7 bases between them. CDR3 length: 14 amino acids. The CDR3 DNA follows: TGCGCCAGCAGCCAAGATCGGGGTTACAATGAGCAGTTCTTC. Its translation is CASSQDRGYNEQFF.

The rearrangement joins TRBV7-8 to TRBJ2-7; 7 nucleotides line up with TRBD2. The germline gives CDR1 SGHVS, CDR2 FQNEAQ. The CDR3 consists of 15 residues. Trimming took 5 bases from V and 6 from J; bases not matched to a gene: 13. The CDR3 coding sequence is TGTGCCAGCAGCCGATCGCGGGAGTACCCGGGCGAGCAGTACTTC. It codes for CASSRSREYPGEQYF.

The chain carries TRBV5-1 and TRBJ1-2, with 11 bases aligning to TRBD1. V was pared by 5 bases and J by 1 base, with 7 bases of the junction left unmatched. Germline assignment: CDR1 SGHRS and CDR2 YFSETQ. This CDR3 has 16 residues. This CDR3 is CASRTGQGVNNYGYTF. The DNA of the CDR3 is TGCGCCAGCAGAACGGGACAGGGGGTGAATAACTATGGCTACACCTTC. Looking up the rest from reference TRBV5-1 and TRBJ1-2 gives the full variable domain: KAGVTQTPRYLIKTRGQQVTLSCSPISGHRSVSWYQQTPGQGLQFLFEYFSETQRNKGNFPGRFSGRQFSNSRSEMNVSTLELGDSALYLCASRTGQGVNNYGYTFGSGTRLTVV.

The chain recombines TRBV12-5 with TRBJ2-3; weak D call: TRBD1 (5 bases). The CDR3 covers 16 residues. V was trimmed by 5 bases and J by 4 bases, leaving 19 bases between them. CDR1 LGHNT and CDR2 FRNRAP come from the germline V gene. CDR3 amino acids: CASGPGRDRLADTQYF. As DNA, the CDR3 is TGTGCTAGTGGTCCCGGCAGAGACAGACTCGCAGATACGCAGTATTTT.

The CDR3 nucleotides read TGTGCCAGCGAAATTGCTGGGACAGGGGTCGAGCAGTACTTC. Its protein is CASEIAGTGVEQYF. V and J are TRBV2 and TRBJ2-7, with 10 bases identical to TRBD1. Looked up from germline, CDR1 is SNHLY and CDR2 is FYNNEI. V shed 8 bases and J 6 bases; nucleotides not matched to a gene: 10. The CDR3 is 14 residues long. Together with reference TRBV2 and TRBJ2-7, the CDR3 gives the full variable domain: EPEVTQTPSHQVTQMGQEVILRCVPISNHLYFYWYRQILGQKVEFLVSFYNNEISEKSEIFDDQFSVERPDGSNFTLKIRSTKLEDSAMYFCASEIAGTGVEQYFGPGTRLTVT.

The J gene is TRBJ1-2, the V gene TRBV5-1, with D tentatively TRBD1 (6 bases). The CDR3 is made up of 14 amino acids. Between the trimmed V and J ends, which lost 0 bases and 8 bases, there was a span of 14 bases. CDR1 is SGHRS and CDR2 is YFSETQ in the germline V gene. The CDR3 spells CASSLDTGPGGYTF. The CDR3 DNA follows: TGCGCCAGCAGCTTGGATACAGGGCCGGGGGGCTACACCTTC. The full variable domain, with the rest looked up from reference TRBV5-1 and TRBJ1-2, is KAGVTQTPRYLIKTRGQQVTLSCSPISGHRSVSWYQQTPGQGLQFLFEYFSETQRNKGNFPGRFSGRQFSNSRSEMNVSTLELGDSALYLCASSLDTGPGGYTFGSGTRLTVV.

This rearrangement joins TRBV28 to TRBJ2-2; no firm D call. The CDR3 length is 13 residues. Germline CDR1 and CDR2: MDHEN and SYDVKM. Deletions cut 4 bases from V and 1 base from J, with 4 bases between. The CDR3 loop is CASSSGNTGELFF. The CDR3 DNA follows: TGTGCCAGCAGTTCAGGGAACACCGGGGAGCTGTTTTTT.